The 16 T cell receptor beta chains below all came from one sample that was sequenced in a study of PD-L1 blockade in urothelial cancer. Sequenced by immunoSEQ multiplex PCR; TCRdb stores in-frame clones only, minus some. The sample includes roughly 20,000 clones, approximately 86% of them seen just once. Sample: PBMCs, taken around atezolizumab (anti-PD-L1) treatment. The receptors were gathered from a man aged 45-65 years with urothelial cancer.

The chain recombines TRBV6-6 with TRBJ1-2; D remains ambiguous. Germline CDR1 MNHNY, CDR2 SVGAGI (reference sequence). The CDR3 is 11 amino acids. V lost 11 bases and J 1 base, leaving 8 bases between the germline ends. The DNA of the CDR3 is TGTGCCTCAACAGATAACTATGGCTACACCTTC. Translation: CASTDNYGYTF.

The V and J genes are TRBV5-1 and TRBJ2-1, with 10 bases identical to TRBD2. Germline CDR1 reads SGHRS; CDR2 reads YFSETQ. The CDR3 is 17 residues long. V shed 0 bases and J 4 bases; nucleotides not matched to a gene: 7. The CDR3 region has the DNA TGCGCCAGCAGCTTGGCCAGCGGGAGGGCTATTTACAATGAGCAGTTCTTC. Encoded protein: CASSLASGRAIYNEQFF.

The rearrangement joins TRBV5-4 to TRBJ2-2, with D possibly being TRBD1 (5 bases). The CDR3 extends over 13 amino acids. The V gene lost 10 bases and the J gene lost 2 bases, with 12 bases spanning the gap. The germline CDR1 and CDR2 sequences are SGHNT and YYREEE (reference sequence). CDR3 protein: CAYRQTNTGELFF. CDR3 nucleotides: TGTGCCTATCGACAGACAAACACCGGGGAGCTGTTTTTT.

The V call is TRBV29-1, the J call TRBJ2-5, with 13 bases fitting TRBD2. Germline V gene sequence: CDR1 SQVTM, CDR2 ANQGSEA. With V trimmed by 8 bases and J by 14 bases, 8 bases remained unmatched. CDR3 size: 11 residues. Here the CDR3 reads CSTGTSGKIYF. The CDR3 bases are TGCAGCACCGGGACTAGCGGGAAAATTTACTTC.

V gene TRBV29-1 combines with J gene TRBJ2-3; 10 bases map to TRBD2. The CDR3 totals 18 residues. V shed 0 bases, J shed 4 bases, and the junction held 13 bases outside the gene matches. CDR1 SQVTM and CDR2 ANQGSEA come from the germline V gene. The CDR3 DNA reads TGCAGCGTTGAAGATCCGAGGGCCCTTAGCGGGGGGTCAGATACGCAGTATTTT. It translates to CSVEDPRALSGGSDTQYF.

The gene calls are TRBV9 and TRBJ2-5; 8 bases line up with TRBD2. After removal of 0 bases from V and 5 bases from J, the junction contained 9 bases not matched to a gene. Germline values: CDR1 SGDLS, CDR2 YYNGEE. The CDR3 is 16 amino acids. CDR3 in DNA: TGTGCCAGCAGCGTAGATGGTAGCGGGATTCGGGAGACCCAGTACTTC. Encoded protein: CASSVDGSGIRETQYF.

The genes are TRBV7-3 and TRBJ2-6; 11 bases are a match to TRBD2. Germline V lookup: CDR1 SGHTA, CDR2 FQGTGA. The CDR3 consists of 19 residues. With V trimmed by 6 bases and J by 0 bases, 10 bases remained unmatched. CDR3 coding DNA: TGTGCCAGCAGTTCCTCACTAGCGGGGGTTACCTCTGGGGCCAACGTCCTGACTTTC. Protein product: CASSSSLAGVTSGANVLTF.

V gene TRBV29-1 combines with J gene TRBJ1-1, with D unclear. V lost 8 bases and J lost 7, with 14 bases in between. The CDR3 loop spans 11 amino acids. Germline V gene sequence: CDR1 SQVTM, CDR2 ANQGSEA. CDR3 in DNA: TGCAGCACGGCCGCCTCGGGTGAAGCTTTCTTT. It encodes CSTAASGEAFF.

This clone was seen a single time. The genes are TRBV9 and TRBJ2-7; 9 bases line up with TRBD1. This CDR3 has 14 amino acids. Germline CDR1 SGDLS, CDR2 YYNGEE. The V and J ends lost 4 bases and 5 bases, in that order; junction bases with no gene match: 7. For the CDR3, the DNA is TGTGCCAGCAGCTTATGGGACAGGGCCAACGAGCAGTACTTC. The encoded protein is CASSLWDRANEQYF.

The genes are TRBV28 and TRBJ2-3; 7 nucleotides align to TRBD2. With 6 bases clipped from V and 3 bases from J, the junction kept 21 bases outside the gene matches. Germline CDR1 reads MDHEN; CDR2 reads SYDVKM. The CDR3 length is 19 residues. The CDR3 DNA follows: TGTGCCAGCAGCCTGGGGGGGGGAGAGTTAACCCTTACGACAGATACGCAGTATTTT. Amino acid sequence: CASSLGGGELTLTTDTQYF.

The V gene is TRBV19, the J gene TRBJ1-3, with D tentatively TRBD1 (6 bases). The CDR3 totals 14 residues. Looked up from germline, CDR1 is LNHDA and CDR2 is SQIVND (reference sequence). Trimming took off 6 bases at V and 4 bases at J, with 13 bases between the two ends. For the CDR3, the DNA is TGTGCCAGTAGCTTACAGGGTATAGGAAACACCATATATTTT. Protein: CASSLQGIGNTIYF.

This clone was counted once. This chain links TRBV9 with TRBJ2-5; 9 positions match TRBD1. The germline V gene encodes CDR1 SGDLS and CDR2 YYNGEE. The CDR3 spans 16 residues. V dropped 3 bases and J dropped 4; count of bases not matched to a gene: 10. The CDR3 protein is CASSALTGGSAETQYF. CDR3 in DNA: TGTGCCAGCAGCGCCTTGACAGGGGGGAGCGCAGAGACCCAGTACTTC.

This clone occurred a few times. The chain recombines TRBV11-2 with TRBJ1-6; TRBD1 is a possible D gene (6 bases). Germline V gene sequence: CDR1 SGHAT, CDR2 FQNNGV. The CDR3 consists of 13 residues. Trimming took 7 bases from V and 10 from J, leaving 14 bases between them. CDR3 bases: TGTGCCAGCACCCTACCAGGGGTGTCACCCCTCCACTTT. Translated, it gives CASTLPGVSPLHF. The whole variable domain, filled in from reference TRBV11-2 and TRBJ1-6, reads EAGVAQSPRYKIIEKRQSVAFWCNPISGHATLYWYQQILGQGPKLLIQFQNNGVVDDSQLPKDRFSAERLKGVDSTLKIQPAKLEDSAVYLCASTLPGVSPLHFGNGTRLTVT.

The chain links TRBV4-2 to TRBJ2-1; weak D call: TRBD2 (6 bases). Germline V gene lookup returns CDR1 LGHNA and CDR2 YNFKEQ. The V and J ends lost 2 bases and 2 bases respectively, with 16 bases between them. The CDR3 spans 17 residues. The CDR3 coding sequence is TGTGCCAGCAGCCAACGACCCGTAGCGGCCCCCTACAATGAGCAGTTCTTC. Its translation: CASSQRPVAAPYNEQFF.

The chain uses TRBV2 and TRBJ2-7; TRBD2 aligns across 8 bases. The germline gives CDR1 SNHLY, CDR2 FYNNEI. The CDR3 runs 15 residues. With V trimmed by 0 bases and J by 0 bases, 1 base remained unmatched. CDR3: CASSEALAGSYEQYF. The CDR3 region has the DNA TGTGCCAGCAGTGAAGCGCTAGCGGGCTCCTACGAGCAGTACTTC. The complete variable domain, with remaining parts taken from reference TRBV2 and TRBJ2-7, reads EPEVTQTPSHQVTQMGQEVILRCVPISNHLYFYWYRQILGQKVEFLVSFYNNEISEKSEIFDDQFSVERPDGSNFTLKIRSTKLEDSAMYFCASSEALAGSYEQYFGPGTRLTVT.

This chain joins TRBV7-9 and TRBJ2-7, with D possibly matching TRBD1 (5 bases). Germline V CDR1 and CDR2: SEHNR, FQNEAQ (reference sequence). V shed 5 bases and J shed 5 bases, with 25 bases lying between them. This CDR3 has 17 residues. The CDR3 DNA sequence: TGTGCCAGCAGCCCGGTTAATTCGAGGCAGGGTGTCCACGAGCAGTACTTC. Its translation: CASSPVNSRQGVHEQYF.